Here is one TCR beta chain with its context. This sample was included in a study of cytomegalovirus exposure and HLA in healthy donors. The CDR3 is made up of 15 amino acids. Trimming took 3 bases from V and 6 from J; bases not matched to a gene: 7. Germline V gene data show CDR1 as SGHTA and CDR2 as FQGNSA. The PCR used 60 Vbeta and 13 Jbeta primers. Original data processing: Some 11 million of the approximately 80 million unique TCR beta chains counted in a later analysis were shared. Generated by immunoSEQ multiplex PCR, the TCRdb table keeps only in-frame clones and is missing some. V and J calls and clone size are those listed in that table; D and trimming were worked out from the DNA. The sample shows approximately 150,000 clones, more than 60% of them seen only once.

The chain is built from TRBV7-2 and TRBJ2-5, with 10 bases matching TRBD2. The sample consisted of PBMCs. The clonotype comes from a woman in her twenties or thirties in good health and CMV-seropositive. The CDR3 nucleotides are TGTGCCAGCAGCTTGGCTAGCGGGAGTCCGAAGACCCAGTACTTC. It yields the protein CASSLASGSPKTQYF.